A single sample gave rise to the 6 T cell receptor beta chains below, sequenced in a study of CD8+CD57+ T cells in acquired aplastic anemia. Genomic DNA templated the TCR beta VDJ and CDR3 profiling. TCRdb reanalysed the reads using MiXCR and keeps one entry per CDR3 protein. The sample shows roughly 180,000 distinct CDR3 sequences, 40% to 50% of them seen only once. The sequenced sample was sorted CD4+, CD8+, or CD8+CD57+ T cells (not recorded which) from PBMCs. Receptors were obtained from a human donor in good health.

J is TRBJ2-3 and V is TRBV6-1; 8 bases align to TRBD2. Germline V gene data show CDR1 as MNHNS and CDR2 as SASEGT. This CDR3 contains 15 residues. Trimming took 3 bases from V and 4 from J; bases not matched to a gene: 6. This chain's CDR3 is CASSESSGKADTQYF. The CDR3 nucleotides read TGTGCCAGCAGTGAGAGTAGCGGGAAGGCAGATACGCAGTATTTT.

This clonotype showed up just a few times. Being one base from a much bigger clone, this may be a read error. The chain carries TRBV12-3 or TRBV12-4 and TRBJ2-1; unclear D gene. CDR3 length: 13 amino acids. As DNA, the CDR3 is TGTGCCAGCAGTTTACGCGTCTACAATGAGCGGTTCTTC. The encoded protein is CASSLRVYNERFF.

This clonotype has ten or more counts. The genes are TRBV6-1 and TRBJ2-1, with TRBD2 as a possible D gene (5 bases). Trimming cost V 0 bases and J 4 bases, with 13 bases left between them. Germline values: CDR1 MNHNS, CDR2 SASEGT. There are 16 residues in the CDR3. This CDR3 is CASSEAAVAIYNEQFF. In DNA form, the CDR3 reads TGTGCCAGCAGTGAAGCGGCGGTAGCGATATACAATGAGCAGTTCTTC.

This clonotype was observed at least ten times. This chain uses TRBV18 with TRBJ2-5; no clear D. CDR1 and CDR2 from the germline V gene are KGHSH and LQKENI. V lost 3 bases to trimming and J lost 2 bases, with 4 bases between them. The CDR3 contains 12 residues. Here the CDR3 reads CASSPGQETQYF. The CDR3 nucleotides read TGTGCCAGCTCACCGGGACAAGAGACCCAGTACTTC.

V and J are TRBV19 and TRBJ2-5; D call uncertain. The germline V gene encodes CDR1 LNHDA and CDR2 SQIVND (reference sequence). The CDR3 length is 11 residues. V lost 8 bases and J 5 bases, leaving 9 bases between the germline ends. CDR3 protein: CASALGETQYF. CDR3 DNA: TGTGCCAGTGCCTTGGGCGAGACCCAGTACTTC.

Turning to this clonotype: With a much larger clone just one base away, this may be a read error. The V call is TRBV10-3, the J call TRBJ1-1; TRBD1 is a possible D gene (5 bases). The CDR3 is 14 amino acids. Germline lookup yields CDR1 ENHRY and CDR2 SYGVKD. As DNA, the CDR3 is TGTGTCAGCAGTTACCTACCCGGGGGCACTGAAGCTTTCTTT. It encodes CVSSYLPGGTEAFF.